This T cell receptor beta chain comes out of a study of cytomegalovirus exposure and HLA in healthy donors. The germline CDR1 and CDR2 sequences are LNHDA and SQIVND (reference sequence). Trimming shortened V by 5 bases and J by 1 base, and 14 bases separated the two germline ends. CDR3 length equals 15 residues. Amplification used 60 Vbeta primers and 13 Jbeta primers. Profiling relied on immunoSEQ multiplex PCR, and the TCRdb table lists in-frame clones only, not all of them. The sample consists of tens of thousands of clones, approximately 71% of them appearing once. V is TRBV19 and J is TRBJ1-2; no clear D. The sequence was collected from a middle-aged man in good health and CMV-seropositive. Input material: PBMCs. The CDR3 loop reads CASSHRSSHNYGYTF. The CDR3 DNA sequence: TGTGCCAGTAGTCACCGATCTAGCCATAACTATGGCTACACCTTC.